The clone carrying this T cell receptor beta chain was recorded at least ten times. A TCRbeta library incorporating unique molecular identifiers was prepared. TCRdb independently ran MiXCR on the PCR reads; one entry per CDR3 protein. The profile shows roughly 240,000 distinct CDR3 sequences, 7.5% to 9.5% of them singletons. The sample comes from a study of T-cell reconstitution after alpha-beta-depleted transplantation in children. CDR3 length: 16 amino acids. The TCR comes from a male patient aged 5 to 17 who had a stem cell transplant for acute lymphoblastic leukemia, so the T cells may come from the graft donor. The sequencing used PBMCs, mostly from graft donor cells, collected 180 days after TCRalphabeta/CD19-depleted stem cell transplant. The chain links TRBV21-1 to TRBJ2-7; TRBD1 is the table's D call and was not checked against the DNA. TRBV21-1 is a pseudogene. This CDR3 reads CASSNRGGTEIHEQYF. For the CDR3, the DNA is TGTGCCAGCAGCAATAGGGGGGGGACGGAGATCCACGAGCAGTACTTC.